The 8 T cell receptor beta chains below were found in one sample sequenced in a study of blood T cell dynamics during melanoma immunotherapy. Time point defined: week 3, after first cycle of checkpoint inhibitor. Here immunoSEQ multiplex PCR was the method, and the copy in TCRdb shows in-frame clones only, minus some. The sample lists around 16,000 clones, roughly 93% occurring once. The source was effector memory CD8+ T cells from blood, collected from a patient treated with checkpoint blockade. Receptors were obtained from a human donor with melanoma.

This clone came up once. This chain joins TRBV12-2 and TRBJ1-1. TRBV12-2 is recorded as a pseudogene. CDR3 length: 11 residues. This CDR3 is CASRLELEAFF. CDR3 coding DNA: TGTGCAAGTCGCTTAGAATTGGAAGCTTTCTTT.

The CDR3 region is CASRRGGWNEQFF. The CDR3 region has the DNA TGTGCCAGCCGACGGGGAGGGTGGAATGAGCAGTTCTTC. The rearrangement joins TRBV7-2 to TRBJ2-1, with 7 positions matching TRBD2. This CDR3 region has 13 residues. V dropped 8 bases and J dropped 7; count of bases not matched to a gene: 8. Germline V gene data show CDR1 as SGHTA and CDR2 as FQGNSA.

This chain uses TRBV19 with TRBJ2-5; tentatively, D is TRBD1 or TRBD2 (5 bases each). This CDR3 has 12 amino acids. Looked up from germline, CDR1 is LNHDA and CDR2 is SQIVND (reference sequence). Trimming stripped 5 bases from V and 5 bases from J, with 9 bases between. The chain's CDR3 is CASSFGGETQYF. As DNA, the CDR3 is TGTGCCAGTAGTTTTGGGGGTGAGACCCAGTACTTC.

V usage is TRBV9 and J usage is TRBJ1-1, with a possible D match to TRBD1 (6 bases). The germline V gene encodes CDR1 SGDLS and CDR2 YYNGEE. The CDR3 contains 16 residues. V was clipped by 0 bases and J by 0 bases, with 12 bases between them. CDR3 in amino acids: CASSVAGNRVNTEAFF. CDR3 nucleotides: TGTGCCAGCAGCGTAGCTGGTAACAGGGTGAACACTGAAGCTTTCTTT.

This rearrangement joins TRBV5-1 to TRBJ2-1; 7 bases agree with TRBD2. Germline V CDR1 and CDR2: SGHRS, YFSETQ. This CDR3 has 16 residues. After removal of 0 bases from V and 6 bases from J, the junction contained 9 bases not matched to a gene. CDR3 in amino acids: CASSLEVSGYLNEQFF. The CDR3 nucleotides read TGCGCCAGCAGCTTGGAGGTTAGCGGGTATCTCAATGAGCAGTTCTTC.

This chain joins TRBV6-5 and TRBJ2-2, with D perhaps matching TRBD2 (5 bases). Trimming shortened V by 3 bases and J by 4 bases, and 12 bases separated the two germline ends. Germline V lookup: CDR1 MNHEY, CDR2 SVGAGI. The CDR3 runs 15 residues. The CDR3 nucleotides read TGTGCCAGCAGTTATCAAGGACTCTTCACCGGGGAGCTGTTTTTT. It encodes CASSYQGLFTGELFF.

The chain employs TRBV15 and TRBJ2-1, with TRBD2 as a possible D gene (6 bases). The CDR3 loop spans 11 amino acids. Between the trimmed V and J ends, which lost 4 bases and 10 bases, there was a span of 8 bases. Per the germline V gene, CDR1 is LNHNV and CDR2 is YYDKDF (reference sequence). The CDR3 DNA reads TGTGCCACCAGCATCGGGAGCGAGCAGTTCTTC. Its translation: CATSIGSEQFF.

This rearrangement joins TRBV21-1 to TRBJ2-7; TRBD2, the table's D call, was not compared with the DNA. TRBV21-1 constitutes a pseudogene. The CDR3 runs to 20 residues. CDR3 bases: TGTGCCAGCATCTCCTCCACCCGCGGACTAGCGGGAGGTAAGCCCTACGAGCAGTACTTC. This translates into CASISSTRGLAGGKPYEQYF.